The T cell receptor beta chain under discussion was sequenced for a study of CD8 T cells in ankylosing spondylitis. Study results and limitations: A motif in TCR beta, a set of under 10 highly homologous variants, appeared characteristic of ankylosing spondylitis blood. In synovial fluid and blood from reactive arthritis, some motif variants were previously reported. Peripheral blood held disease-linked clones only at relatively low frequency, and these were CD8+. Reported data indicate significant enrichment of disease-linked clones within matched ankylosing spondylitis synovial fluid.

MiXCR, run by TCRdb on the 5' RACE reads, gives a single entry per CDR3 protein. The table lists around 120,000 distinct CDR3 sequences, 24% of them singletons, with around an eighth in the top ten. Remarks on this clonotype: Its antigen remains unknown.

CDR1 SGHAT and CDR2 FQNNGV come from the germline V gene. This CDR3 comprises 15 residues. The ends were cut back, 5 bases at V and 0 bases at J, with 12 bases in the middle. The chain employs TRBV11-2 and TRBJ2-3, with D uncertain. The sequencing input was synovial fluid, either unsorted or a sorted T cell fraction (not recorded which). The TCR originated in a male donor with ankylosing spondylitis. The CDR3 reads CASSPLVGSTDTQYF. The CDR3 coding sequence is TGTGCCAGCAGCCCCCTTGTCGGGAGCACAGATACGCAGTATTTT.